Below are 18 T cell receptor beta chains sequenced from a single sample in a study of shared clonotypes between healthy human individuals. Repertoires were generated with immunoSEQ multiplex PCR, while TCRdb's copy carries only in-frame clones and drops some. The repertoire holds millions of clones, with over 85% as singletons. The source material was naive CD4+ T cells sorted from blood. Described subset: CD45RA+ positively selected. The receptors stem from a man younger than 35 in good health.

The chain employs TRBV27 and TRBJ2-7; TRBD1 or TRBD2 may be the D gene (6 bases each). The CDR3 runs 14 residues. V gave up 6 bases and J gave up 4 bases, with 16 bases separating them. Germline V gene sequence: CDR1 MNHEY, CDR2 SMNVEV (reference sequence). CDR3 DNA sequence: TGTGCCAGCAGCAACCGAGGGGGGAAGTACGAGCAGTACTTC. As protein: CASSNRGGKYEQYF.

V is TRBV5-6 and J is TRBJ1-5, with no clear D. The CDR3 has 15 amino acids. Germline V lookup: CDR1 SGHDT, CDR2 YYEEEE. V lost 2 bases and J 3 bases, leaving 12 bases between the germline ends. DNA for the CDR3: TGTGCCAGCAGCTTAGGTGGAACCCACAATCAGCCCCAGCATTTT. Its protein is CASSLGGTHNQPQHF.

The chain recombines TRBV12-5 with TRBJ2-3; D is uncertain. Germline loops: CDR1 LGHNT, CDR2 FRNRAP. The ends were cut back, 1 base at V and 5 bases at J, with 10 bases in the middle. CDR3 length: 14 residues. The CDR3 DNA is TGTGCTAGTGGTTTGGGACTCCTGAGAGATACGCAGTATTTT. Its translation: CASGLGLLRDTQYF. Full variable domain (remainder filled in from reference TRBV12-5 and TRBJ2-3): DARVTQTPRHKVTEMGQEVTMRCQPILGHNTVFWYRQTMMQGLELLAYFRNRAPLDDSGMPKDRFSAEMPDATLATLKIQPSEPRDSAVYFCASGLGLLRDTQYFGPGTRLTVL.

CDR3 sequence (DNA): TGCGCCAGCAGCTTGGATCCGGGCGCAGATACGCAGTATTTT. Translation gives CASSLDPGADTQYF. V gene TRBV5-1 combines with J gene TRBJ2-3, with unresolved D. V was shortened by 0 bases and J by 4 bases, with 9 bases between the two germline ends. The germline gives CDR1 SGHRS, CDR2 YFSETQ. This CDR3 has 14 residues.

The J gene is TRBJ1-1, the V gene TRBV6-5; D is unresolved. CDR3 length: 14 amino acids. The germline CDR1 and CDR2 sequences are MNHEY and SVGAGI. Trimming took off 5 bases at V and 3 bases at J, with 13 bases between the two ends. The CDR3 loop is CASSRALGYTEAFF. CDR3 DNA sequence: TGTGCCAGCAGTCGTGCATTAGGTTACACTGAAGCTTTCTTT.

This chain uses TRBV6-1 with TRBJ1-1; 7 bases align to TRBD1. V shed 7 bases, J shed 0 bases, and the junction held 5 bases outside the gene matches. Germline loops: CDR1 MNHNS, CDR2 SASEGT. The CDR3 totals 14 residues. The CDR3 bases are TGTGCCAGCAAGGGACAGTTCATGAACACTGAAGCTTTCTTT. Translation: CASKGQFMNTEAFF.

The rearrangement joins TRBV6-1 to TRBJ1-2, with TRBD1 as a possible D gene (6 bases). Trimming pared 2 bases from V and 4 bases from J, leaving 11 bases between. The CDR3 has 14 amino acids. Germline V gives CDR1 MNHNS, CDR2 SASEGT. CDR3 amino acids: CASSESRTVYGYTF. The CDR3 DNA reads as TGTGCCAGCAGTGAATCCCGGACAGTCTATGGCTACACCTTC.

The chain links TRBV5-1 to TRBJ2-1, with 8 bases matching TRBD2. The germline V gene has CDR1 SGHRS and CDR2 YFSETQ. The CDR3 totals 15 residues. Trimming removed 7 bases from V and 6 bases from J; junction bases left unmatched: 12. The CDR3 bases are TGCGCCAGCTGTAGGCCGGGGGGGCCGTCCAATGAGCAGTTCTTC. Its translation is CASCRPGGPSNEQFF.

V is TRBV7-2 and J is TRBJ2-5; TRBD2 agrees at 12 bases. V gave up 5 bases and J gave up 3 bases; unmatched junction bases: 10. The CDR3 has 17 amino acids. From germline, CDR1 is SGHTA and CDR2 FQGNSA. The CDR3 sequence: CASSIIALAGGEETQYF. Here the CDR3 DNA reads TGTGCCAGCAGCATTATCGCACTAGCGGGAGGTGAAGAGACCCAGTACTTC.

V is TRBV11-2 and J is TRBJ1-1; D unclear. Germline-derived CDR1 and CDR2 are SGHAT and FQNNGV. V lost 2 bases and J lost 1, with 11 bases in between. The CDR3 spans 15 residues. CDR3 in amino acids: CASSLYGTPNTEAFF. CDR3 nucleotides: TGTGCCAGCAGCTTATACGGTACACCGAACACTGAAGCTTTCTTT.

The V gene is TRBV10-1, the J gene TRBJ2-1; 13 bases align to TRBD2. Looked up from germline, CDR1 is WNHNN and CDR2 is SYGVQD (reference sequence). CDR3 length equals 15 residues. V shed 5 bases and J 4 bases; nucleotides not matched to a gene: 2. CDR3 sequence reads: CASSKTSGGYNEQFF. Here the CDR3 DNA reads TGCGCCAGCAGTAAGACTAGCGGGGGGTACAATGAGCAGTTCTTC.

The chain has TRBV6-1 and TRBJ2-7; 10 bases are shared with TRBD1. From germline, CDR1 is MNHNS and CDR2 SASEGT. Trimming took 7 bases from V and 4 from J; bases not matched to a gene: 7. The CDR3 is 14 residues long. The CDR3 coding sequence is TGTGCCAGCACTGCGGACAGGGGGGCGTACGAGCAGTACTTC. Its protein product is CASTADRGAYEQYF.

The CDR3, as DNA: TGTGCCAGCAGTCCTCGTTCCCCAGGGCGCCGCACTGAAGCTTTCTTT. Translated, it gives CASSPRSPGRRTEAFF. V gene TRBV28 combines with J gene TRBJ1-1, with TRBD1 as a possible D gene (5 bases). Trimming removed 5 bases from V and 4 bases from J, with 20 bases in between. The CDR3 has 16 residues. CDR1 MDHEN and CDR2 SYDVKM come from the germline V gene.

The rearrangement links TRBV18 to TRBJ2-2; D not certain. Germline V CDR1 and CDR2: KGHSH, LQKENI. Trimming took off 3 bases at V and 1 base at J, with 12 bases between the two ends. The CDR3 sequence is 16 residues long. The CDR3 DNA is TGTGCCAGCTCACCGGGTACAGCCAAGAACACCGGGGAGCTGTTTTTT. It yields the protein CASSPGTAKNTGELFF. Full variable domain (rest looked up from reference TRBV18 and TRBJ2-2): NAGVMQNPRHLVRRRGQEARLRCSPMKGHSHVYWYRQLPEEGLKFMVYLQKENIIDESGMPKERFSAEFPKEGPSILRIQQVVRGDSAAYFCASSPGTAKNTGELFFGEGSRLTVL.

This clone was detected once. The sample carries other DNA sequences with the same CDR3. The genes are TRBV7-8 and TRBJ2-3; D ambiguous. Germline CDR1 reads SGHVS; CDR2 reads FQNEAQ. The CDR3 covers 14 residues. V gave up 0 bases and J gave up 2 bases, with 6 bases separating them. The CDR3 here is CASSLAGNTDTQYF. Here the CDR3 DNA reads TGTGCCAGCAGCTTAGCAGGGAACACAGATACGCAGTATTTT.

The chain combines TRBV5-5 with TRBJ1-4, with D possibly matching TRBD1 (6 bases). V lost 4 bases, J lost 6 bases, and 13 bases lay in between. In germline, CDR1 is SGHKS, CDR2 YYEKEE (reference sequence). The CDR3 spans 14 residues. CDR3: CASSRGGQDEKLFF. The CDR3 DNA follows: TGTGCCAGCAGCCGCGGGGGACAAGATGAAAAACTGTTTTTT.

The rearrangement uses TRBV7-2 and TRBJ2-2; 9 nucleotides match TRBD2. The V gene end was trimmed by 8 bases and the J gene end by 3 bases; junction bases not matched to a gene: 10. The CDR3 covers 16 residues. The germline CDR1 and CDR2 sequences are SGHTA and FQGNSA. This CDR3 reads CASQSWAGGDTGELFF. The CDR3 DNA reads TGTGCCAGCCAATCCTGGGCGGGAGGGGACACCGGGGAGCTGTTTTTT.

In DNA form, the CDR3 reads TGTGCCAGCAGGCTGGACTCTTTTGGGGGTAGCAATCAGCCCCAGCATTTT. Translation gives CASRLDSFGGSNQPQHF. The rearrangement links TRBV7-2 to TRBJ1-5; a possible D gene is TRBD1 (5 bases). Germline loops: CDR1 SGHTA, CDR2 FQGNSA. The CDR3 spans 17 residues. Trimming took 6 bases from V and 0 from J, leaving 18 bases between them. Variable domain in full (rest from reference TRBV7-2 and TRBJ1-5): GAGVSQSPSNKVTEKGKDVELRCDPISGHTALYWYRQSLGQGLEFLIYFQGNSAPDKSGLPSDRFSAERTGGSVSTLTIQRTQQEDSAVYLCASRLDSFGGSNQPQHFGDGTRLSIL.